This T cell receptor beta chain emerged from a study of blood T cell repertoires in COVID-19. At the level of the study: The study drew acute and convalescent COVID-19 samples from the United States, Italy and Spain. The analysed material was cDNA or gDNA that came from T cells, B-cell-depleted T cells, or PBMCs.

Cohort assignment relied on participant-reported clinical history. CDR1 and CDR2 from the germline V gene are SQVTM and ANQGSEA. This CDR3 has 12 residues. Clones were read by immunoSEQ multiplex PCR, and TCRdb kept only the in-frame ones, dropping some. The table records tens of thousands of clones, roughly 80% of them present only once. Remarks on this clone: Germline and junction disagree at one end, which may indicate a read error.

The chain combines TRBV29-1 with TRBJ1-1, with 7 positions matching TRBD1. The clonotype was recovered from a woman aged 40 to 55 with acute COVID-19. Sequencing was done on a sample of PBMCs or T cells enriched from blood (not recorded which). CDR3 bases: TGCAGCTTTGAGACAGGGATTACGATGCCTTTCTTT. It yields the protein CSFETGITMPFF.